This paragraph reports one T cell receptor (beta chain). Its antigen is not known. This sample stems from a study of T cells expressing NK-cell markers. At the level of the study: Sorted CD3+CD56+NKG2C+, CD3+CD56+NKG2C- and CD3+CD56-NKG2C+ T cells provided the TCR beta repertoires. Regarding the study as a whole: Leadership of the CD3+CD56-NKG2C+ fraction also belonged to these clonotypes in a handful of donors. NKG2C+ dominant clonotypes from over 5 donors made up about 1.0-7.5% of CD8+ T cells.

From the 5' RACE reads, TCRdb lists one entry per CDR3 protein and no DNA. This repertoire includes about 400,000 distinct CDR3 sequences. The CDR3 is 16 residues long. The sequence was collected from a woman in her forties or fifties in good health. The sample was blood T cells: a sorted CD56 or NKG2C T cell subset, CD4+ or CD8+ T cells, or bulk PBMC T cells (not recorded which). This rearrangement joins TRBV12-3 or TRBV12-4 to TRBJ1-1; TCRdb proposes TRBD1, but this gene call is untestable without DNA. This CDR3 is CASSSRGTGLYTEAFF.